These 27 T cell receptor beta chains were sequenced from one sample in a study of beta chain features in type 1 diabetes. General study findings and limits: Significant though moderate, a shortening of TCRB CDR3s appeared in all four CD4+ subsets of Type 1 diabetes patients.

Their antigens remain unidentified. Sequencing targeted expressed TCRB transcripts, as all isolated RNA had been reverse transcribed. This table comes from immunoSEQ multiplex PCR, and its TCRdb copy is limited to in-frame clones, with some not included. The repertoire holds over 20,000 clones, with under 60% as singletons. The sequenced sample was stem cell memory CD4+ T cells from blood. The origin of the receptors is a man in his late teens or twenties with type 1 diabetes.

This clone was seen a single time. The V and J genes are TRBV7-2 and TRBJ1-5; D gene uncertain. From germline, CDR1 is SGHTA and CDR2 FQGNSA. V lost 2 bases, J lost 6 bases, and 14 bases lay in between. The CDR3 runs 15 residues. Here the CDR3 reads CASSLSGIVPQPQHF. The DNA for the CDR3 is TGTGCCAGCAGCTTATCCGGGATAGTCCCTCAGCCCCAGCATTTT.

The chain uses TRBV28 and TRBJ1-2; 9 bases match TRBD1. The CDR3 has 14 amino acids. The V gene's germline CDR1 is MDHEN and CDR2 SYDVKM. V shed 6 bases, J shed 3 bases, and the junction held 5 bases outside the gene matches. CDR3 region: CASRRRDRDYGYTF. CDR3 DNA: TGTGCCAGCAGGCGCCGGGACAGGGACTATGGCTACACCTTC.

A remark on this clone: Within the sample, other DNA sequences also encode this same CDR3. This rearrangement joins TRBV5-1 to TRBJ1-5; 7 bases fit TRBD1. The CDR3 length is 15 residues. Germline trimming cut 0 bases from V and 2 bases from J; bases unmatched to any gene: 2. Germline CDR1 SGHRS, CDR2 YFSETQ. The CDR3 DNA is TGCGCCAGCAGCTTGGATGGACAGGGCAATCAGCCCCAGCATTTT. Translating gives CASSLDGQGNQPQHF.

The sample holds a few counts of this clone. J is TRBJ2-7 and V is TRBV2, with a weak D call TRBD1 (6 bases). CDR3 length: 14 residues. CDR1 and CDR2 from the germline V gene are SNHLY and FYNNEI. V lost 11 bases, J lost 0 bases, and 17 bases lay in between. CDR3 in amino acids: CASQQGSSSYEQYF. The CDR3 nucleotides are TGTGCCTCGCAACAGGGCTCGAGCTCCTACGAGCAGTACTTC.

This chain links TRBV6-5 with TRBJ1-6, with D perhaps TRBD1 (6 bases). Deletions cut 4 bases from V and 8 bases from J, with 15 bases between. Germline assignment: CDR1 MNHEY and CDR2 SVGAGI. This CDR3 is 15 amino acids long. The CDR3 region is CASSSQWGRDSPLHF. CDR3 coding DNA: TGTGCCAGCAGTTCCCAGTGGGGGCGGGATTCACCCCTCCACTTT.

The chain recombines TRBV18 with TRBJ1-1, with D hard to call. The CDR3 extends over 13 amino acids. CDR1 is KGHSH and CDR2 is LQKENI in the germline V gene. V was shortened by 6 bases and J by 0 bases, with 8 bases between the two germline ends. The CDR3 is CASSGGMNTEAFF. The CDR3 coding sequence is TGTGCCAGCTCGGGCGGGATGAACACTGAAGCTTTCTTT.

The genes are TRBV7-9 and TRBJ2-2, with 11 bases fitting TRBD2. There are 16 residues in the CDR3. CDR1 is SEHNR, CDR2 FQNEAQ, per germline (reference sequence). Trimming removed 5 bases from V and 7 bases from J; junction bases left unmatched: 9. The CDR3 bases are TGTGCCAGCAGCGTTTTACTAGCGGGAGAGGTCGGGGAGCTGTTTTTT. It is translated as CASSVLLAGEVGELFF.

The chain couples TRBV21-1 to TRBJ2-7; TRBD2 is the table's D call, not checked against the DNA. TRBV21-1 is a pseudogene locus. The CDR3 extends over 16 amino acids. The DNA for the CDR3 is TGTGCCATCTGGATTTTCACTAGCGGGGTCTCCTACGAGCAGTACTTC. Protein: CAIWIFTSGVSYEQYF.

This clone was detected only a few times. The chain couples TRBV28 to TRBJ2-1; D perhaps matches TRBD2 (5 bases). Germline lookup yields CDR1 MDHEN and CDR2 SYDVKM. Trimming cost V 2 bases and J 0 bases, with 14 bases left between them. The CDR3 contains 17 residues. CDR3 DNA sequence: TGTGCCAGCAGTTTAGTCAGCGGCCGACTCTCCTACAATGAGCAGTTCTTC. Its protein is CASSLVSGRLSYNEQFF.

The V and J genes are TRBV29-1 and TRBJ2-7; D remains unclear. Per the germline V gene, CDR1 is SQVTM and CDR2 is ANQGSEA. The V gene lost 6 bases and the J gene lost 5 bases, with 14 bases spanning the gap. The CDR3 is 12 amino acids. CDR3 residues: CSVAAGGHEQYF. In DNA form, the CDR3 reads TGCAGCGTCGCCGCAGGTGGGCACGAGCAGTACTTC.

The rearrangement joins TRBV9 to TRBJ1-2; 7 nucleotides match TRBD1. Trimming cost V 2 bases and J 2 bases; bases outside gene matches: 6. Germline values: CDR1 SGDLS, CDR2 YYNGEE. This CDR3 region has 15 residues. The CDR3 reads CASSVGTVRNYGYTF. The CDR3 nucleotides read TGTGCCAGCAGCGTCGGGACAGTCAGAAACTATGGCTACACCTTC. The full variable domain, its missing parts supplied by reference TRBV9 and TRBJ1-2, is DSGVTQTPKHLITATGQRVTLRCSPRSGDLSVYWYQQSLDQGLQFLIQYYNGEERAKGNILERFSAQQFPDLHSELNLSSLELGDSALYFCASSVGTVRNYGYTFGSGTRLTVV.

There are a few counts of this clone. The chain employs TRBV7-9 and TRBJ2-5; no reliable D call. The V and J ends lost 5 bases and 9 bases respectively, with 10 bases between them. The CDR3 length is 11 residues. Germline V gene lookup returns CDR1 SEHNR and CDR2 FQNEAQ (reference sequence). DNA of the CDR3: TGTGCCAGCAGCGAACGCGAGGCCCAGTACTTC. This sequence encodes CASSEREAQYF.

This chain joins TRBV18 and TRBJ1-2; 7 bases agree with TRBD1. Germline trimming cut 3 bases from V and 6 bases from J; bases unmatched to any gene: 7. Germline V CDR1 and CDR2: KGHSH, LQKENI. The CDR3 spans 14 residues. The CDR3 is CASSPLQGENGYTF. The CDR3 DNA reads TGTGCCAGCTCACCCTTGCAGGGGGAGAATGGCTACACCTTC.

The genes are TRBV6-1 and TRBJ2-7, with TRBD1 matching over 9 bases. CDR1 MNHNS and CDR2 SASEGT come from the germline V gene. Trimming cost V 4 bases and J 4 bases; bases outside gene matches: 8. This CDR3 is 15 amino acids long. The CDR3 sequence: CASSVSTGGGYEQYF. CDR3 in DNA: TGTGCCAGCAGTGTATCGACAGGGGGTGGATACGAGCAGTACTTC.

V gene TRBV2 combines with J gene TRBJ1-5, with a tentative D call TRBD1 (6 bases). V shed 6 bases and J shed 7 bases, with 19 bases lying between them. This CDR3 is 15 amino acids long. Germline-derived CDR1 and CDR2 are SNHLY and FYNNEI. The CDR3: CASSYREIGGQPQHF. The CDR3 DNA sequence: TGTGCCAGCAGCTACAGGGAGATAGGGGGACAGCCCCAGCATTTT.

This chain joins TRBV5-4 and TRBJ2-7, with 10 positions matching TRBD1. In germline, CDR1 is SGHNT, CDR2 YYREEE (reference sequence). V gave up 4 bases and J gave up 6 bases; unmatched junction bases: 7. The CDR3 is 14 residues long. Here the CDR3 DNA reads TGTGCCAGCAGCACATGGGACAGGGGTAGCGAGCAGTACTTC. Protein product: CASSTWDRGSEQYF.

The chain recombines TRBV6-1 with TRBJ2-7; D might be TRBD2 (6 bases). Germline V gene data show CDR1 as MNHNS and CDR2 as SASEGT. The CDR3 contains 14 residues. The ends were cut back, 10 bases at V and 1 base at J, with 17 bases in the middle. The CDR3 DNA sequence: TGTGCCACCATCCAAGGCGGGGTTTCCTACGAGCAGTACTTC. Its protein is CATIQGGVSYEQYF.

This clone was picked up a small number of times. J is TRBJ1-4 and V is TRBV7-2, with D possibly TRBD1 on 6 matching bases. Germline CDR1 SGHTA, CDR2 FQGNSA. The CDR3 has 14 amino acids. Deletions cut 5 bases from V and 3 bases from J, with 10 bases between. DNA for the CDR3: TGTGCCAGCAGCCAGACAGGTGCTAATGAAAAACTGTTTTTT. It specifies CASSQTGANEKLFF.

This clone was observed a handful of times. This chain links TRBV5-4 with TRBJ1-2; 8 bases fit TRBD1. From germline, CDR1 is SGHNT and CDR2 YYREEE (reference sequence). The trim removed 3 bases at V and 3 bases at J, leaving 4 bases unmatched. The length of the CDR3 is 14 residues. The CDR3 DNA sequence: TGTGCCAGCAGCTGGATGGGACAGGACTATGGCTACACCTTC. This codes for CASSWMGQDYGYTF. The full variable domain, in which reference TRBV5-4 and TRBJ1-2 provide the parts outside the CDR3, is ETGVTQSPTHLIKTRGQQVTLRCSSQSGHNTVSWYQQALGQGPQFIFQYYREEENGRGNFPPRFSGLQFPNYSSELNVNALELDDSALYLCASSWMGQDYGYTFGSGTRLTVV.

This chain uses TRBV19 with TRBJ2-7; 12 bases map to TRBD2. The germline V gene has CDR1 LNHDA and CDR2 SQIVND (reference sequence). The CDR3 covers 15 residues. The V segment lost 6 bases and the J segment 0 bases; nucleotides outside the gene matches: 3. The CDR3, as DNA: TGTGCCAGTAGACGGACTAGCGGGACCTCCTACGAGCAGTACTTC. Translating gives CASRRTSGTSYEQYF.

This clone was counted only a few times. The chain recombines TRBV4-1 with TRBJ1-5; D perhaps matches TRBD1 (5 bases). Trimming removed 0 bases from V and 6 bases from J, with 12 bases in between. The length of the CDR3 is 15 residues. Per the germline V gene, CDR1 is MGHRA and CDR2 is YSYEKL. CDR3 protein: CASSQDVGGVQPQHF. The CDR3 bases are TGCGCCAGCAGCCAAGATGTCGGGGGAGTTCAGCCCCAGCATTTT.

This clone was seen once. CDR3 nucleotides: TGTGCCAGTAATAAGGGGGCTAGCGGGAGGGGAGAGACCCAGTACTTC. The encoded protein is CASNKGASGRGETQYF. The chain has TRBV9 and TRBJ2-5, with 12 bases that match TRBD2. Germline CDR1 is SGDLS and CDR2 is YYNGEE. The CDR3 has 16 amino acids. V gave up 8 bases and J gave up 4 bases; unmatched junction bases: 12.

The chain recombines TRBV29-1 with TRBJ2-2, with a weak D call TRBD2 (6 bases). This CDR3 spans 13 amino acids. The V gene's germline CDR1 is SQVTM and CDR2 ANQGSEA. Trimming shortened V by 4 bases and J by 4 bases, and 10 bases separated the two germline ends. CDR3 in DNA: TGCAGCGTTGTTCTAGCGCCCACCGGGGAGCTGTTTTTT. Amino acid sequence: CSVVLAPTGELFF.

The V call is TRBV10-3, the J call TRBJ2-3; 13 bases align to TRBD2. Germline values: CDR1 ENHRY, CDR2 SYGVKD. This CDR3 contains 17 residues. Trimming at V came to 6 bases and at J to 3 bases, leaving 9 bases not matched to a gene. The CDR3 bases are TGTGCCATCAGAAGACTAGCGGGAGGCGGGGGAACAGATACGCAGTATTTT. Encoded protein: CAIRRLAGGGGTDTQYF.

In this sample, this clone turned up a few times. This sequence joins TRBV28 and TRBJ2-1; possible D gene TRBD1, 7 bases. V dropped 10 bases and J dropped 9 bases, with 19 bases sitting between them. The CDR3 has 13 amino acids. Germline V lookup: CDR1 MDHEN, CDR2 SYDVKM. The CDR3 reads CATIRQGGGEQFF. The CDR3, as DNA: TGTGCCACGATCAGACAGGGAGGAGGTGAGCAGTTCTTC.

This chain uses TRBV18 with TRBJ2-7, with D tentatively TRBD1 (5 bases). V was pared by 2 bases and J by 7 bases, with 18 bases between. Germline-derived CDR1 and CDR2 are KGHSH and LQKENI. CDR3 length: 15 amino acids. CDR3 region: CASSPRSQAPLEQYF. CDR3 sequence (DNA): TGTGCCAGCTCACCAAGGTCACAGGCCCCCCTAGAGCAGTACTTC. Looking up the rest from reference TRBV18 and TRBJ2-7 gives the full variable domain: NAGVMQNPRHLVRRRGQEARLRCSPMKGHSHVYWYRQLPEEGLKFMVYLQKENIIDESGMPKERFSAEFPKEGPSILRIQQVVRGDSAAYFCASSPRSQAPLEQYFGPGTRLTVT.

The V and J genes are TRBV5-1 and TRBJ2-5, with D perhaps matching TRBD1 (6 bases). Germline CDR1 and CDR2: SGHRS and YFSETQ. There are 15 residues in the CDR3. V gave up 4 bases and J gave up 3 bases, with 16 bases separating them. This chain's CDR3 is CASSPQGGNEETQYF. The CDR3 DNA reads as TGCGCCAGCAGCCCCCAAGGGGGTAACGAAGAGACCCAGTACTTC.